The rows below give T cell receptor beta chains drawn from one sample of a study of regulatory T cells in long-lasting Graves disease. One entry per CDR3 protein, called by TCRdb with MiXCR from the multiplex PCR reads. In the table there are 550,000 to 600,000 distinct CDR3 sequences, 15% to 20% of which are singletons. These data also featured in a second study, about T cells in Graves' hyperthyroidism and ophthalmopathy.

The sequenced sample was peripheral blood mononuclear cells (PBMCs), obtained at new diagnosis, from a patient treated with antithyroid drugs. Source of these receptors: a man younger than 35 with Graves disease. CDR3s include the opening cysteine and the closing phenylalanine or tryptophan. The D gene is left open where the match is weak. The size entry is marked missing in some rows and otherwise reads once, few, many or a size class.

V gene	J gene	D gene	clone size	CDR3 DNA	CDR3 protein
TRBV9	TRBJ2-1	TRBD2	few	TGTGCCAGCAGCTCAAGTAGCGGGACCCTTGAGCAGTTCTTC	CASSSSSGTLEQFF
TRBV20-1	TRBJ1-1	NA	few	TGCAGTGCTAGGGAACGGGGTACTGAAGCTTTCTTT	CSARERGTEAFF
TRBV6-1	TRBJ1-6	TRBD1	many	TGTGCCAGCAGTCATACTCGAGATGAGGGACAGTTGGGATCACCCCTCCACTTT	CASSHTRDEGQLGSPLHF
TRBV12-3/TRBV12-4	TRBJ1-3	TRBD1	NA	TGTGCCAGCAGACTTACCGGGACAGAAAGAAACACCATATATTTT	CASRLTGTERNTIYF
TRBV20-1	TRBJ2-7	TRBD1	NA	TGCAGTGCTAGACCCGGGACAGGGGTACGGGAGCAGTACTTC	CSARPGTGVREQYF
TRBV2	TRBJ1-6	NA	many	TGTGCCAGCAGAGGGGATTTCGGTTCACCCCTCCACTTT	CASRGDFGSPLHF
TRBV27	TRBJ2-6	TRBD1	few	TGTGCCAGCAGTCCTGGGACAGGGTTAGTGGGGGCCAACGTCCTGACTTTC	CASSPGTGLVGANVLTF
TRBV27	TRBJ1-2	TRBD1	many	TGTGCCAGCAGTGATCGAGACAGGGGTGGCTACACCTTC	CASSDRDRGGYTF
TRBV6-1	TRBJ2-7	NA	many	TGTGCCAGCAGTGAAGCTGGGACTGATACCTACGAGCAGTACTTC	CASSEAGTDTYEQYF
TRBV3-1	TRBJ2-4	TRBD1	many	TGTGCCAGCAGCCCGCGGACAGGGGGAAGAGTCATTCAGTACTTC	CASSPRTGGRVIQYF
TRBV7-9	TRBJ2-7	NA	many	TGTGCCAGCAGCGAGAAGACCTACGAGCAGTACTTC	CASSEKTYEQYF
TRBV6-1	TRBJ1-1	NA	many	TGTGCCAGCAGTGAACCCTTGATGTTTATGAACACTGAAGCTTTCTTT	CASSEPLMFMNTEAFF
TRBV30	TRBJ2-1	TRBD2	many	TGTGCCTGGGGACAGTGGGGACTAGCGGGAGGTTACAATGAGCAGTTCTTC	CAWGQWGLAGGYNEQFF
TRBV3-1	TRBJ2-7	NA	many	TGTGCCAGCAGCCAGGTAGTGGGAGAGCAGTACTTC	CASSQVVGEQYF
TRBV27	TRBJ2-3	NA	many	TGTGCCAGCAGTCCCCAGGACAGCTACACAGATACGCAGTATTTT	CASSPQDSYTDTQYF
TRBV2	TRBJ1-5	NA	NA	TGTGCCAGCAGGTGGGCGGATAGCAATCAGCCCCAGCATTTT	CASRWADSNQPQHF
TRBV6-1	TRBJ1-1	NA	NA	TGTGCCAGCAGACACTCGTCCCCCCTGTTGGCTTTCTTT	CASRHSSPLLAFF
TRBV29-1	TRBJ2-1	TRBD2	many	TGCAGCGTTGGGGAGGGAGACACTGAGCAGTTCTTC	CSVGEGDTEQFF
TRBV20-1	TRBJ2-2	NA	NA	TGCAGTGCTAGAGATCGAGGCAGGGGCAACACCGGGGAGCTGTTTTTT	CSARDRGRGNTGELFF
TRBV25-1	TRBJ2-2	TRBD2	NA	TGTGCCAGCAGTGACCGACTAGCGGGAGGGCCGGTAACCGGGGAGCTGTTTTTT	CASSDRLAGGPVTGELFF
TRBV7-9	TRBJ1-5	TRBD1	few	TGTGCCAGCAGCTTAGACTTAGGGGGGACAGGCACCCTCCGGAGCAATCAGCCCCAGCATTTT	CASSLDLGGTGTLRSNQPQHF
TRBV6-1	TRBJ1-4	NA	NA	TGTGCCAGCAGTCGAGATGAAAAACTGTTTTTT	CASSRDEKLFF
TRBV30	TRBJ2-7	NA	many	TGTGCCTGGAACTCCTTGGGCGGGGACGAGCAGTACTTC	CAWNSLGGDEQYF
TRBV7-6	TRBJ2-3	TRBD1	NA	TGTGCCAGCAGCGTGAGGGACAGATCACTAGATACGCAGTATTTT	CASSVRDRSLDTQYF
TRBV6-1	TRBJ2-1	TRBD1	few	TGTGCCAGCAGTGGGAGGGACAGGGTTATGAGTGAGCAGTTCTTC	CASSGRDRVMSEQFF
TRBV6-2/TRBV6-3	TRBJ2-3	NA	many	TGTGCCAGCAGTGAAGCGTACGCCACAGATACGCAGTATTTT	CASSEAYATDTQYF
TRBV20-1	TRBJ2-5	NA	NA	TGCAGTGCTAGAGATCTGTACAGGGCCCAAGAGACCCAGTACTTC	CSARDLYRAQETQYF
TRBV28	TRBJ2-7	NA	many	TGTGCCAGCAGCCTAACGCACGGGGGCTACGAGCAGTACTTC	CASSLTHGGYEQYF
TRBV6-1	TRBJ2-7	TRBD2	NA	TGTGCCAGCGTAAGGACTAGCGGGAGCTACGAGCAGTACTTC	CASVRTSGSYEQYF
TRBV28	TRBJ2-7	NA	many	TGTGCCAGCAGGCGGGCGGCCCCTTACGAGCAGTACTTC	CASRRAAPYEQYF
TRBV20-1	TRBJ2-1	NA	NA	TGCAGTGCCCAGACGGTGGCGGAGCAGTTCTTC	CSAQTVAEQFF
TRBV12-3/TRBV12-4	TRBJ2-7	NA	many	TGTGCCAGCAGTTTAATTGTCACGGACTTGTCGGTGGGGGAATACGAGCAGTACTTC	CASSLIVTDLSVGEYEQYF
TRBV28	TRBJ1-1	NA	few	TGTGCCACCCAGGGGCCCGGCGGGGTAACTGAAGCTTTCTTT	CATQGPGGVTEAFF
TRBV5-1	TRBJ1-5	TRBD1	many	TGCGCCAGCAGCCCTGGACAGGGGAGGGATCAGCCCCAGCATTTT	CASSPGQGRDQPQHF
TRBV10-3	TRBJ2-2	NA	few	TGTGCCATCAGTGAGTCGTCCACCGGGGAGCTGTTTTTT	CAISESSTGELFF
TRBV30	TRBJ1-4	NA	NA	TGTGCCTGGAGCCCAGGCCGGCGGGAAAAACTGTTTTTT	CAWSPGRREKLFF
TRBV5-1	TRBJ2-3	NA	many	TGTGCCAGCAGCCCCGTCGGGGATACGCAGTATTTT	CASSPVGDTQYF
TRBV20-1	TRBJ2-3	NA	few	TGCAGTGCGAGTAAACTAGGCGGCACAGATACGCAGTATTTT	CSASKLGGTDTQYF
TRBV12-3/TRBV12-4	TRBJ1-3	NA	many	TGTGCCAGCAGAACAATACAGGACCCTGGAAACACCATATATTTT	CASRTIQDPGNTIYF
TRBV28	TRBJ2-7	TRBD2	few	TGTGCCAGCAGCCCCGGGGCTAGCGGATACGAGCAGTACTTC	CASSPGASGYEQYF
TRBV12-3/TRBV12-4	TRBJ2-4	TRBD1	many	TGTGCCAGCAGCCTACAAGACAGGGGCGGGGTTCAGTACTTC	CASSLQDRGGVQYF
TRBV27	TRBJ2-7	NA	few	TGTGCCAGCAGTGGAAAGTCCGGGGGCAACGAGCAGTACTTC	CASSGKSGGNEQYF
TRBV20-1	TRBJ1-1	NA	few	TGCAGTGCTAGTAAACAGGGTGGCACTGAAGCTTTCTTT	CSASKQGGTEAFF
TRBV20-1	TRBJ2-1	TRBD1	few	TGCAGTGCACACAAGGGGGCAGAGCCCTTCAATGAGCAGTTCTTC	CSAHKGAEPFNEQFF
TRBV10-2	TRBJ2-7	NA	few	TGCGCCAGCAGATTGGGCAGTTCCAGCTCCTACGAGCAGTACTTC	CASRLGSSSSYEQYF
TRBV7-8	TRBJ2-3	NA	few	TGTGCCAGCAGCTTAACTGGTAGACAGGTTGCTGCGTCCACAGATACGCAGTATTTT	CASSLTGRQVAASTDTQYF
TRBV3-1	TRBJ2-3	TRBD2	many	TGTGCCAGCACCGCGACTAGCGGGAGGATAGATACGCAGTATTTT	CASTATSGRIDTQYF
TRBV20-1	TRBJ1-2	TRBD1	NA	TGCAGTGCTAGTCAGGGGGCTGATGGCTACACCTTC	CSASQGADGYTF
TRBV6-2/TRBV6-3	TRBJ2-4	NA	few	TGTGCCAGCAGTGACCGTACACGGCGTATAGCCAAAAACATTCAGTACTTC	CASSDRTRRIAKNIQYF
TRBV12-3/TRBV12-4	TRBJ2-7	TRBD1	many	TGTGCCAGCAGCCCCGGACAGGGAGAGGCGGACGAGCAGTACTTC	CASSPGQGEADEQYF
TRBV12-3/TRBV12-4	TRBJ2-5	TRBD1	many	TGTGCCAGCAGTGTGTACGGGACAGGGGCGGGGGAGACCCAGTACTTC	CASSVYGTGAGETQYF
TRBV4-2	TRBJ2-3	NA	few	TGTGCCAGCAGCCAAGTGGCGGCTAGCACAGATACGCAGTATTTT	CASSQVAASTDTQYF
TRBV2	TRBJ2-2	TRBD2	many	TGTGCCAGCGGATCTAGCGGAACGAACACCGGGGAGCTGTTTTTT	CASGSSGTNTGELFF
TRBV9	TRBJ2-5	TRBD1	NA	TGTGCCAGCAGCGTAGGGACAGGCTTTCTAGAGACCCAGTACTTC	CASSVGTGFLETQYF
TRBV20-1	TRBJ2-2	NA	NA	TGCAGTGCTAGAGGTCCCTGGAGGGGGGGTACCGGGGAGCTGTTTTTT	CSARGPWRGGTGELFF
TRBV7-9	TRBJ2-7	TRBD2	few	TGTGCCAGCAGCGAACTAGCGGGACTCTACGAGCAGTACTTC	CASSELAGLYEQYF
TRBV20-1	TRBJ1-6	NA	NA	TGCAGTGCTAGCAGGGACGATAATTCACCCCTCCACTTT	CSASRDDNSPLHF
TRBV6-5	TRBJ2-1	NA	many	TGTGCCAGCAGTTATTCCGGGGCCAGGACTGAGCAGTTCTTC	CASSYSGARTEQFF
TRBV28	TRBJ2-6	NA	few	TGTGCCAGCAGTATCTCTGGGGCCAACGTCCTGACTTTC	CASSISGANVLTF
TRBV5-1	TRBJ2-1	NA	many	TGCGCCAGCAGCTTGGAACTAGGAGTCTACAATGAGCAGTTCTTC	CASSLELGVYNEQFF